These T cell receptor beta chains were read from a single sample in a study of blood T cell repertoires in COVID-19. Profiling relied on immunoSEQ multiplex PCR, and the TCRdb table lists in-frame clones only, not all of them. The sample has 650,000 to 800,000 clones; about 87% are singletons. Sequencing input: peripheral blood. The receptor set was obtained from a woman aged 18-30 years with acute or convalescent COVID-19. Both conserved end residues are part of each CDR3. A D gene is named only where the DNA matches it firmly. Clone size appears in some rows only: once, few, many, or a class for an expanded clone.

clone_size: NA; v_call: TRBV7-3; j_call: TRBJ2-2; d_call: TRBD2; cdr3_nt: TGTGCCAGCAGCCCGCGGACTAGCGGGGTCGCCGGGGAGCTGTTTTTT; cdr3_aa: CASSPRTSGVAGELFF
clone_size: NA; v_call: TRBV5-1; j_call: TRBJ1-1; d_call: NA; cdr3_nt: TGCGCCAGCAGTGAGACGGGAAACACTGAAGCTTTCTTT; cdr3_aa: CASSETGNTEAFF
clone_size: NA; v_call: TRBV6-7; j_call: TRBJ1-5; d_call: NA; cdr3_nt: TGTGCCAGCAGTTCAGTTAGACAGAATAGCAATCAGCCCCAGCATTTT; cdr3_aa: CASSSVRQNSNQPQHF
clone_size: NA; v_call: TRBV12-5; j_call: TRBJ2-3; d_call: NA; cdr3_nt: TGTGCTAGTGGTTTGAGCGCAGGGTGGACAGATACGCAGTATTTT; cdr3_aa: CASGLSAGWTDTQYF
clone_size: NA; v_call: TRBV6-5; j_call: TRBJ1-6; d_call: NA; cdr3_nt: TGTGCCAGCAGCGGGGAGTCACCCCTCCACTTT; cdr3_aa: CASSGESPLHF
clone_size: NA; v_call: TRBV14; j_call: TRBJ1-2; d_call: NA; cdr3_nt: TGTGCCAGCAGCCAAGACAGGCGAAATGGCTACACCTTC; cdr3_aa: CASSQDRRNGYTF
clone_size: NA; v_call: TRBV29-1; j_call: TRBJ1-2; d_call: NA; cdr3_nt: TGCAGCTCACAGGGTACCGACTATGGCTACACCTTC; cdr3_aa: CSSQGTDYGYTF
clone_size: NA; v_call: TRBV6-1; j_call: TRBJ1-1; d_call: NA; cdr3_nt: TGTGCCAGCAGTGAGGCCCCTCGGGTGACGAACACTGAAGCTTTCTTT; cdr3_aa: CASSEAPRVTNTEAFF
clone_size: NA; v_call: TRBV29-1; j_call: TRBJ1-5; d_call: NA; cdr3_nt: TGCAGCGTTGGTTTTTCTAGGAACAAAGATCAGCCCCAGCATTTT; cdr3_aa: CSVGFSRNKDQPQHF
clone_size: NA; v_call: TRBV24-1; j_call: TRBJ2-6; d_call: NA; cdr3_nt: TGTGCCACCAGTGCCCCACGTGGCGGGGCCAACGTCCTGACTTTC; cdr3_aa: CATSAPRGGANVLTF
clone_size: NA; v_call: TRBV18; j_call: TRBJ1-2; d_call: TRBD1; cdr3_nt: TGTGCCAGCTCACCATCGGGACAGCATAACAGACTATATGGCTACACCTTC; cdr3_aa: CASSPSGQHNRLYGYTF
clone_size: NA; v_call: TRBV2; j_call: TRBJ2-1; d_call: TRBD2; cdr3_nt: TGTGCCAGCAGCCTACTAGCGGGGGGGAAAAATGAGCAGTTCTTC; cdr3_aa: CASSLLAGGKNEQFF
clone_size: NA; v_call: TRBV6-4; j_call: TRBJ1-2; d_call: TRBD1; cdr3_nt: TGTGCCAGCAGTGTAAGACCAGGGGGGCTCGATGGCTACACCTTC; cdr3_aa: CASSVRPGGLDGYTF
clone_size: NA; v_call: TRBV4-1; j_call: TRBJ1-1; d_call: NA; cdr3_nt: TGCGCCAGCAGCCACTTGACTCCGATGAACACTGAAGCTTTCTTT; cdr3_aa: CASSHLTPMNTEAFF
clone_size: NA; v_call: TRBV7-9; j_call: TRBJ2-2; d_call: TRBD1; cdr3_nt: TGTGCCAGCCGCGTTTCCGGGACAGGGGACACCGGGGAGCTGTTTTTT; cdr3_aa: CASRVSGTGDTGELFF
clone_size: NA; v_call: TRBV28; j_call: TRBJ1-1; d_call: NA; cdr3_nt: TGTGCCAGCAGACCGGGGGACGACTTCACTGAAGCTTTCTTT; cdr3_aa: CASRPGDDFTEAFF
clone_size: NA; v_call: TRBV19; j_call: TRBJ2-1; d_call: NA; cdr3_nt: TGTGCCAGTAGTTCCAGGAGGGGTGGCGGGCCCAATGAGCAGTTCTTC; cdr3_aa: CASSSRRGGGPNEQFF
clone_size: NA; v_call: TRBV5-1; j_call: TRBJ2-2; d_call: NA; cdr3_nt: TGCGCCAGCAGCTTGGACAGGGCGAACACCGGGGAGCTGTTTTTT; cdr3_aa: CASSLDRANTGELFF
clone_size: NA; v_call: TRBV2; j_call: TRBJ1-1; d_call: NA; cdr3_nt: TGTGCCAGTTCACCGGAGGGGACCCTCTTT; cdr3_aa: CASSPEGTLF
clone_size: NA; v_call: TRBV5-6; j_call: TRBJ1-4; d_call: NA; cdr3_nt: TGTGCCAGCAGCTTGCGGGTTCGGGATAATGAAAAACTGTTTTTT; cdr3_aa: CASSLRVRDNEKLFF
clone_size: NA; v_call: TRBV2; j_call: TRBJ1-2; d_call: NA; cdr3_nt: TGTGCCAGCAGGACTACAGGGAGTATAAACGGCTACACCTTC; cdr3_aa: CASRTTGSINGYTF
clone_size: once; v_call: TRBV28; j_call: TRBJ2-1; d_call: TRBD2; cdr3_nt: TGTGCCAGCATCACTAGCGGGGACTACAATGAGCAGTTCTTC; cdr3_aa: CASITSGDYNEQFF
clone_size: NA; v_call: TRBV18; j_call: TRBJ2-7; d_call: NA; cdr3_nt: TGTGCCAGCTCACCACGGCAGGGTAACGACGAGCAGTACTTC; cdr3_aa: CASSPRQGNDEQYF
clone_size: NA; v_call: TRBV4-3; j_call: TRBJ1-1; d_call: NA; cdr3_nt: TGCGCCAGCAGCCAATGGGGGGACCTGGCAGCTTTCTTT; cdr3_aa: CASSQWGDLAAFF
clone_size: once; v_call: TRBV5-1; j_call: TRBJ2-7; d_call: TRBD1; cdr3_nt: TGCGCCAGCAGCTTCGGTAGGGGGCCAACCGTACCCTCCTACGAGCAGTACTTC; cdr3_aa: CASSFGRGPTVPSYEQYF
clone_size: NA; v_call: TRBV2; j_call: TRBJ2-3; d_call: NA; cdr3_nt: TGTGCCAGCAGTGAAGGCGAGTCCACAGATACGCAGTATTTT; cdr3_aa: CASSEGESTDTQYF
clone_size: NA; v_call: TRBV5-1; j_call: TRBJ1-3; d_call: NA; cdr3_nt: TGCGCCAGCAGCTTTCAGGGATCGGGTGACACCATATATTTT; cdr3_aa: CASSFQGSGDTIYF
clone_size: NA; v_call: TRBV15; j_call: TRBJ2-4; d_call: TRBD1; cdr3_nt: TGTGCCACCAGCAGCAACAGGGGTACCCGAAACATTCAGTACTTC; cdr3_aa: CATSSNRGTRNIQYF
clone_size: NA; v_call: TRBV9; j_call: TRBJ1-2; d_call: TRBD1; cdr3_nt: TGTGCCAGCAGGGGGGACAGGGGACAATATGGCTACACCTTC; cdr3_aa: CASRGDRGQYGYTF
clone_size: NA; v_call: TRBV5-6; j_call: TRBJ2-7; d_call: NA; cdr3_nt: TGTGCCAGCAGCTTGAAGACCTCGGGAGCCTACGTCCACGAGCAGTACTTC; cdr3_aa: CASSLKTSGAYVHEQYF
clone_size: NA; v_call: TRBV19; j_call: TRBJ1-2; d_call: NA; cdr3_nt: TGTGCCAGTAGAATCGACAGGACCTATGGCTACACCTTC; cdr3_aa: CASRIDRTYGYTF
clone_size: NA; v_call: TRBV25-1; j_call: TRBJ1-1; d_call: TRBD1; cdr3_nt: TGTGCCAGCAGTAAATCCGGGACAGGGAACACTGAAGCTTTCTTT; cdr3_aa: CASSKSGTGNTEAFF
clone_size: NA; v_call: TRBV30; j_call: TRBJ2-3; d_call: TRBD2; cdr3_nt: TGTGCCTGGAGTGCGGGGGGCCTAGCGGGGGGCCCCGATACGCAGTATTTT; cdr3_aa: CAWSAGGLAGGPDTQYF
clone_size: NA; v_call: TRBV19; j_call: TRBJ1-6; d_call: NA; cdr3_nt: TGTGCCAGTACCCCGCGGGGCAGGAATAATTCACCCCTCCACTTT; cdr3_aa: CASTPRGRNNSPLHF
clone_size: NA; v_call: TRBV6-4; j_call: TRBJ1-5; d_call: NA; cdr3_nt: TGTGCCAGCAGAGCGTTAAGAATTCAGCCCCAGCATTTT; cdr3_aa: CASRALRIQPQHF
clone_size: NA; v_call: TRBV4-1; j_call: TRBJ1-5; d_call: NA; cdr3_nt: TGCGCCAGCAGCTTGACGACAGTTAATAGCAATCAGCCCCAGCATTTT; cdr3_aa: CASSLTTVNSNQPQHF
clone_size: NA; v_call: TRBV30; j_call: TRBJ2-3; d_call: NA; cdr3_nt: TGTGCCTGGAGTGTACGAGGAGATACGCAGTATTTT; cdr3_aa: CAWSVRGDTQYF
clone_size: NA; v_call: TRBV7-3; j_call: TRBJ2-2; d_call: NA; cdr3_nt: TGTGCCAGCAGCAGGGGGTTTACCGGGGAGCTGTTTTTT; cdr3_aa: CASSRGFTGELFF
clone_size: NA; v_call: TRBV28; j_call: TRBJ1-5; d_call: NA; cdr3_nt: TGTGCCAGCAGTTTAGATCAGGGATATCAGCCCCAGCATTTT; cdr3_aa: CASSLDQGYQPQHF
clone_size: once; v_call: TRBV10-1; j_call: TRBJ2-7; d_call: TRBD1; cdr3_nt: TGCGCCAGCAGTGAAAGTCAGGGGGCCTACGAGCAGTACTTC; cdr3_aa: CASSESQGAYEQYF
clone_size: NA; v_call: TRBV25-1; j_call: TRBJ1-4; d_call: TRBD1; cdr3_nt: TGTGCCAGCAGTACCGGACAGGCAAAAAATGAAAAACTGTTTTTT; cdr3_aa: CASSTGQAKNEKLFF
clone_size: NA; v_call: TRBV6-5; j_call: TRBJ2-3; d_call: NA; cdr3_nt: TGTGCCAGCAGCGCAAGGGGGGGGAGCACAGATACGCAGTATTTT; cdr3_aa: CASSARGGSTDTQYF
clone_size: NA; v_call: TRBV7-8; j_call: TRBJ1-6; d_call: TRBD1; cdr3_nt: TGTGCCAGCAGTGACAGGGTGCCCCCTTCACCCCTCCACTTT; cdr3_aa: CASSDRVPPSPLHF
clone_size: NA; v_call: TRBV19; j_call: TRBJ1-1; d_call: NA; cdr3_nt: TGTGCCAGTAAAGCGTCGACAGAATCCAACACTGAAGCTTTCTTT; cdr3_aa: CASKASTESNTEAFF
clone_size: NA; v_call: TRBV19; j_call: TRBJ2-2; d_call: NA; cdr3_nt: TGTGCCAGTAGTATAGACATCCAATACAACAGGGTTACCGGGGAGCTGTTTTTT; cdr3_aa: CASSIDIQYNRVTGELFF
clone_size: NA; v_call: TRBV7-9; j_call: TRBJ1-4; d_call: TRBD1; cdr3_nt: TGTGCCAGCAGTTTGGACAGGTATAATGAAAAACTGTTTTTT; cdr3_aa: CASSLDRYNEKLFF
clone_size: once; v_call: TRBV2; j_call: TRBJ2-7; d_call: TRBD1; cdr3_nt: TGTGCCAGCAGGCCACCCCCACAACCCCACAGTGAAAAAAGGGGGCCCCCCTACGAGCAGTACTTC; cdr3_aa: CASRPPPQPHSEKRGPPYEQYF
clone_size: NA; v_call: TRBV12-3/TRBV12-4; j_call: TRBJ1-2; d_call: NA; cdr3_nt: TGTGCCAGCAGTTTAGGAGTGTGGTTCGGCTACACCTTC; cdr3_aa: CASSLGVWFGYTF
clone_size: NA; v_call: TRBV9; j_call: TRBJ1-1; d_call: TRBD1; cdr3_nt: TGTGCCAGCAGCCACCGAGGGACAGGGGGAGGATACACTGAAGCTTTCTTT; cdr3_aa: CASSHRGTGGGYTEAFF